This TCR beta chain came from a study of identical twins. Ten or more counts support this clonotype. Its cognate antigen is unknown. TCRdb re-called the 5' RACE reads with MiXCR, one entry per CDR3 protein. The table records 310,000 or so distinct CDR3 sequences, under 9% of them present only once. Study-level findings and limits: The degree of excess twin sharing was weaker in beta out-of-frame sequences.

With 6 bases removed from V and 9 bases from J, the gap between germline ends came to 18 bases. The CDR3 has 14 amino acids. A further study also used this sample, focusing on yellow fever vaccine responses in identical twins.

The chain carries TRBV12-3 or TRBV12-4 and TRBJ2-1, with no clear D. Sequencing was carried out using memory (CD45RO+) T cells sorted from blood. This TCR was sampled from a woman under 30 in good health. CDR3 sequence (DNA): TGTGCCAGCAGCCGGACGGGCCTCTTGGGTGAGCAGTTCTTC. Its protein is CASSRTGLLGEQFF.